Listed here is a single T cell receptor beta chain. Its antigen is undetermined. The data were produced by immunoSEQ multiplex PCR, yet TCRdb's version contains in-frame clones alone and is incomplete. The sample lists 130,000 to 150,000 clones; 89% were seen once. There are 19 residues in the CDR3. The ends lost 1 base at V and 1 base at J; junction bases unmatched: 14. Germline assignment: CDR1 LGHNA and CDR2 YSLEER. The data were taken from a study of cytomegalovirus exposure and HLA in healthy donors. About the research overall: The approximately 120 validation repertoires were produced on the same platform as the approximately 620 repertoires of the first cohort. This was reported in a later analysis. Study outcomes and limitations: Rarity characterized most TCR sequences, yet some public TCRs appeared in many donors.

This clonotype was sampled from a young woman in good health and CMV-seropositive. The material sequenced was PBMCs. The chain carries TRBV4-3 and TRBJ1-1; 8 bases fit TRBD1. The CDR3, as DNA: TGCGCCAGCAGCCAAGGATTTCGAGACAGGGGATTCAAGAACACTGAAGCTTTCTTT. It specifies CASSQGFRDRGFKNTEAFF.